The clone carrying this TCR beta chain showed up just a few times. Its matching antigen is unknown. The sample belongs to a study of cytomegalovirus exposure and HLA in healthy donors. Study at large: Drawn from HLA-typed donors, roughly 87 million unique TCRs were held in an early data release. Study-wide results and caveats: Reports state that TCR beta sequences accurately predicted most subjects' HLA-A and HLA-B alleles.

Germline lookup yields CDR1 SGHTA and CDR2 FQGNSA. Trimming removed 1 base at V and 8 bases at J, with 8 bases between. This CDR3 region has 12 residues. PCR involved 60 Vbeta and 13 Jbeta primers. The table came from immunoSEQ multiplex PCR; TCRdb's copy has only in-frame clones and leaves some out. The repertoire includes 150,000 to 200,000 clones, under 85% of them detected once, and about 2.5% sits in the top ten. Sequencing was performed on PBMCs. The source is a human donor in good health. The genes are TRBV7-2 and TRBJ1-2; D gene unclear. This chain's CDR3 is CASSLGGEGYTF. CDR3 bases: TGTGCCAGCAGCTTAGGAGGCGAGGGCTACACCTTC.